Following are 25 T cell receptor beta chains from one sample sequenced in a study of identical twins. TCRdb re-analysed the 5' RACE reads in MiXCR, keeping a single row per CDR3 protein. The repertoire holds around 1.7 million distinct CDR3 sequences, roughly a third seen once, with under 0.35% in the top ten. Sequences were obtained from cord blood. The receptors were gathered from a newborn girl in good health.

V gene TRBV13 combines with J gene TRBJ2-5; D possibly corresponds to TRBD2 (6 bases). CDR3 length equals 14 residues. The V gene's germline CDR1 is PRHDT and CDR2 FYEKMQ (reference sequence). V was clipped by 3 bases and J by 2 bases, with 10 bases between them. The CDR3 reads CASSFGTRQETQYF. CDR3 nucleotide sequence: TGTGCCAGCAGCTTTGGGACTCGGCAAGAGACCCAGTACTTC.

About this clonotype: Sequence at one end of the junction differs from germline and may be a read error. The chain combines TRBV25-1 with TRBJ1-1; D is undetermined. The germline gives CDR1 MGHDK, CDR2 SYGVNS. The length of the CDR3 is 11 residues. The CDR3, as DNA: TGTGCCAGCAACGGGAACACTGGAGCTTTCTTT. Protein product: CASNGNTGAFF.

With respect to this clonotype: One end of the junction varies from germline; a read error may be responsible. The chain is built from TRBV10-3 and TRBJ2-7; D is unresolved. This CDR3 contains 13 residues. In germline, CDR1 is ENHRY, CDR2 SYGVKD. The CDR3 sequence is CTISYLISYEQYF. CDR3 coding DNA: TGTACCATCAGTTATCTTATATCCTACGAGCAGTACTTC.

The rearrangement links TRBV6-6 to TRBJ1-2; D gene uncertain. CDR3 length: 14 amino acids. V was clipped by 6 bases and J by 2 bases, with 13 bases between them. The germline CDR1 and CDR2 sequences are MNHNY and SVGAGI (reference sequence). The CDR3 DNA reads as TGTGCCAGCAGCTCCCCCCGGCTCAACTATGGCTACACCTTC. It translates to CASSSPRLNYGYTF.

V usage is TRBV4-2 and J usage is TRBJ2-1; the match to TRBD2 covers 8 bases. The J segment lost 13 bases and the V segment lost 1 base, leaving 3 bases of the junction unmatched. The CDR3 loop spans 12 amino acids. The germline gives CDR1 LGHNA, CDR2 YNFKEQ. The CDR3 reads CASSQGREDQFF. In DNA form, the CDR3 reads TGTGCCAGCAGCCAAGGGCGGGAGGACCAGTTCTTC.

In its sample, this clonotype was seen many times. The chain uses TRBV12-3 or TRBV12-4 and TRBJ2-3; perhaps TRBD1 as D (5 bases). Trimming took 7 bases from V and 4 from J, leaving 15 bases between them. The CDR3 is 14 residues long. Written as DNA, the CDR3 is TGTGCCAGCACCTATCACACAGGTTCAGATACGCAGTATTTT. It specifies CASTYHTGSDTQYF.

This clonotype was detected ten times or more. The CDR3 DNA follows: TGCAGTGCCCCCTCCGGGACTAGCGGTTACAATGAGCAGTTCTTC. Translating it yields CSAPSGTSGYNEQFF. The rearrangement uses TRBV20-1 and TRBJ2-1; 11 positions agree with TRBD2. This CDR3 region has 15 residues. The V and J ends lost 6 bases and 4 bases, in that order; junction bases with no gene match: 8. CDR1 and CDR2 (germline): DFQATT, SNEGSKA (reference sequence).

CDR3 in DNA: TGTGCCAGCAACCACAGGACTAGCGGGGGGCAGACCCAGTACTTC. Protein: CASNHRTSGGQTQYF. The chain is built from TRBV2 and TRBJ2-5; the match to TRBD2 covers 14 bases. Trimming took 7 bases from V and 6 from J; bases not matched to a gene: 7. CDR3 size: 15 residues. CDR1 is SNHLY, CDR2 FYNNEI, per germline.

This clonotype was observed once. This chain uses TRBV25-1 with TRBJ2-1; no reliable D call. Germline V CDR1 and CDR2: MGHDK, SYGVNS. This CDR3 spans 13 amino acids. V was pared by 4 bases and J by 10 bases, with 14 bases between. CDR3 in DNA: TGTGCCAGCAGTGTCGGCCCCAGCTACGAGCAGTTCTTC. It translates to CASSVGPSYEQFF. Looking up the rest from reference TRBV25-1 and TRBJ2-1 gives the full variable domain: EADIYQTPRYLVIGTGKKITLECSQTMGHDKMYWYQQDPGMELHLIHYSYGVNSTEKGDLSSESTVSRIRTEHFPLTLESARPSHTSQYLCASSVGPSYEQFFGPGTRLTVL.

This clonotype was counted between two and nine times. The rearrangement joins TRBV7-2 to TRBJ2-7; 9 bases match TRBD1. The CDR3 covers 16 residues. Germline CDR1 and CDR2: SGHTA and FQGNSA. The V and J ends lost 1 base and 6 bases, in that order; junction bases with no gene match: 10. This CDR3 is CASSLVAGQGRVEQYF. The CDR3 region has the DNA TGTGCCAGCAGCTTAGTGGCGGGACAGGGAAGGGTCGAGCAGTACTTC.

The rearrangement uses TRBV4-1 and TRBJ2-5; the D is unclear. V shed 0 bases and J shed 4 bases, with 12 bases lying between them. Germline V gene data show CDR1 as MGHRA and CDR2 as YSYEKL. CDR3 length: 15 residues. CDR3 in DNA: TGCGCCAGCAGCCAAGAGACTGTCCTCCGAGAGACCCAGTACTTC. Its translation is CASSQETVLRETQYF.

V usage is TRBV12-3 or TRBV12-4 and J usage is TRBJ2-3, with D possibly matching TRBD2 (6 bases). The V gene lost 5 bases and the J gene lost 2 bases, with 11 bases spanning the gap. This CDR3 spans 14 amino acids. CDR3 bases: TGTGCCAGCAGTAGCGGGCCAAACACAGATACGCAGTATTTT. Its protein product is CASSSGPNTDTQYF.

The chain links TRBV9 to TRBJ2-2; D unresolved. The CDR3 runs 14 residues. Deletions cut 3 bases from V and 3 bases from J, with 9 bases between. Germline V CDR1 and CDR2: SGDLS, YYNGEE. CDR3 sequence (DNA): TGTGCCAGCAGCGCAATCCCAGACACCGGGGAGCTGTTTTTT. The encoded protein is CASSAIPDTGELFF.

The chain has TRBV28 and TRBJ2-3; D is possibly TRBD1 (5 bases). V lost 5 bases and J lost 6, with 18 bases in between. Germline CDR1 MDHEN, CDR2 SYDVKM. The CDR3 covers 15 residues. DNA of the CDR3: TGTGCCAGCAGTCCCCGGCAGGGCCCACAGGATACGCAGTATTTT. This gives the protein CASSPRQGPQDTQYF.

V and J are TRBV13 and TRBJ2-3; D is ambiguous. This CDR3 spans 14 amino acids. The V gene's germline CDR1 is PRHDT and CDR2 FYEKMQ (reference sequence). The germline V and J ends were trimmed by 1 base and 4 bases, with 9 bases remaining between them. CDR3 region: CASSLESGADTQYF. Written as DNA, the CDR3 is TGTGCCAGCAGCTTAGAGTCAGGTGCAGATACGCAGTATTTT.

The V call is TRBV24-1, the J call TRBJ1-1; D uncertain. The germline CDR1 and CDR2 sequences are KGHDR and SFDVKD. The CDR3 runs to 14 residues. Trimming pared 3 bases from V and 4 bases from J, leaving 11 bases between. CDR3 nucleotides: TGTGCCACCAGTGATCCCCAGTCCCCCACTGAAGCTTTCTTT. This translates into CATSDPQSPTEAFF.

In DNA, the CDR3 is TGCGCCAGCAGCTTGAATCAGGGACTCTACAATGAGCAGTTCTTC. Protein sequence: CASSLNQGLYNEQFF. The V gene is TRBV5-1, the J gene TRBJ2-1, with D possibly being TRBD2 (6 bases). Trimming pared 1 base from V and 3 bases from J, leaving 11 bases between. The CDR3 consists of 15 residues. Germline CDR1 reads SGHRS; CDR2 reads YFSETQ. The entire variable domain, with the rest obtained from reference TRBV5-1 and TRBJ2-1, is as follows: KAGVTQTPRYLIKTRGQQVTLSCSPISGHRSVSWYQQTPGQGLQFLFEYFSETQRNKGNFPGRFSGRQFSNSRSEMNVSTLELGDSALYLCASSLNQGLYNEQFFGPGTRLTVL.

Concerning this clonotype itself: A clone one base away is much larger, so this may be a read error. The chain has TRBV7-9 and TRBJ2-1; D is undetermined. The CDR3 extends over 14 amino acids. Trimming took 1 base from V and 6 from J, leaving 10 bases between them. Germline lookup yields CDR1 SEHNR and CDR2 FQNEAQ (reference sequence). CDR3 nucleotides: TGTGCCAGCAGCTTAGGAGCAGATTGCAATGAGCAGTTCTTC. It translates to CASSLGADCNEQFF. Full variable domain (remainder filled in from reference TRBV7-9 and TRBJ2-1): DTGVSQNPRHKITKRGQNVTFRCDPISEHNRLYWYRQTLGQGPEFLTYFQNEAQLEKSRLLSDRFSAERPKGSFSTLEIQRTEQGDSAMYLCASSLGADCNEQFFGPGTRLTVL.

The chain has TRBV30 and TRBJ2-5; the D gene is possibly TRBD1 (6 bases). The better agreement between TRBJ2-7 and the DNA end casts doubt on the J call. In germline, CDR1 is GTSNPN, CDR2 SVGIG (reference sequence). The CDR3 totals 15 residues. The CDR3, as DNA: TGTGCCTGGAGTCGAGACAGGCCGGGGATCTACGAGCAGTACTTC. Encoded protein: CAWSRDRPGIYEQYF.

The rearrangement links TRBV6-5 to TRBJ1-5, with 7 bases aligning to TRBD1. In germline, CDR1 is MNHEY, CDR2 SVGAGI. V lost 2 bases and J lost 5; bases outside the gene matches: 3. The CDR3 covers 14 residues. For the CDR3, the DNA is TGTGCCAGCAGTTACGCTACAGGGGATCAGCCCCAGCATTTT. As protein: CASSYATGDQPQHF.

This chain joins TRBV20-1 and TRBJ2-7; no definite D call. TRBJ2-5 matches the DNA end more closely, so the J call is doubtful. The CDR3 has 9 amino acids. CDR1 and CDR2 (germline): DFQATT, SNEGSKA (reference sequence). CDR3 loop: CSASQTQYF. The CDR3 bases are TGCAGTGCCAGTCAGACCCAGTACTTC.

In this sample, this clonotype turned up a few times. The V and J genes are TRBV6-2 or TRBV6-3 and TRBJ2-4; TRBD1 aligns across 9 bases. V was pared by 2 bases and J by 7 bases, with 6 bases of the junction left unmatched. The CDR3 contains 15 residues. Germline values: CDR1 MNHEY, CDR2 SVGEGT. The CDR3 region has the DNA TGTGCCAGCAGTTACGGGGGGACAGGGAAGAACATTCAGTACTTC. Translating gives CASSYGGTGKNIQYF.

The V gene is TRBV20-1, the J gene TRBJ2-1; 9 bases align to TRBD2. Trimming at V came to 2 bases and at J to 0 bases, leaving 8 bases not matched to a gene. CDR1 is DFQATT, CDR2 SNEGSKA, per germline (reference sequence). This CDR3 contains 17 residues. CDR3 loop: CSARKTSGLGSYNEQFF. The CDR3 nucleotides are TGCAGTGCTAGAAAGACTAGCGGCCTTGGCTCCTACAATGAGCAGTTCTTC.

This clonotype was detected only a few times. The chain employs TRBV29-1 and TRBJ2-2; 8 nucleotides line up with TRBD1. Germline-derived CDR1 and CDR2 are SQVTM and ANQGSEA. The CDR3 is made up of 14 amino acids. V shed 3 bases, J shed 2 bases, and the junction held 2 bases outside the gene matches. The CDR3: CSVDRGLNTGELFF. The CDR3, as DNA: TGCAGCGTTGACAGGGGGCTAAACACCGGGGAGCTGTTTTTT.

The chain couples TRBV6-6 to TRBJ2-3; TRBD1 might be the D (6 bases). CDR3 size: 14 residues. Germline V CDR1 and CDR2: MNHNY, SVGAGI (reference sequence). V dropped 6 bases and J dropped 2 bases, with 12 bases sitting between them. The CDR3 nucleotides are TGTGCCAGCAGCTATGACAGGCACACAGATACGCAGTATTTT. It specifies CASSYDRHTDTQYF.